This TCR beta chain was sequenced in a study of monozygotic twins with inflammatory bowel disease. Study outcomes and limitations: No one strong IBD-associated signal or clonotype was supported. Against healthy co-twins, IBD patients had lower TCRbeta diversity (measured by inverse Simpson).

Remarks on this clonotype: The antigen is not known.

An amount of approximately 3,500 ng of total RNA was used for each TCR library. Template switching added UMIs carrying a 6-nucleotide sample barcode. TCRdb reworked the 5' RACE reads into one entry per CDR3 protein, no DNA. The sample table sets out just over 300,000 distinct CDR3 sequences. The CDR3 contains 12 residues. Germline V lookup: CDR1 SGHTA, CDR2 FQGNSA. Sequencing was performed on blood. V usage is TRBV7-2 and J usage is TRBJ1-1; checking the TCRdb D call of TRBD1 is not possible without DNA. The receptor was isolated from a human donor with ulcerative colitis or Crohn's disease, or a healthy co-twin of an affected twin (not recorded which). The CDR3 spells CASSLAGAAAFF.